The rows below give T cell receptor beta chains drawn from one sample of a study of shared clonotypes between healthy human individuals. Data came from immunoSEQ multiplex PCR; TCRdb stores just in-frame clones and leaves some out. The data contain under 600,000 clones, about 97% of them singletons. What was sequenced was naive CD4+ T cells sorted from blood. These receptors all stem from a woman aged 25 to 39 in good health. Each CDR3 is given without its conserved first and last residue. Fields, in order: D gene, J gene, V gene, CDR3 protein. A D gene is named only where the DNA matches it firmly.

D: NA
J: TRBJ1-2
V: TRBV28
CDR3: ASSSIQGGYGYT

D: NA
J: TRBJ1-3
V: TRBV29-1
CDR3: SVAEFAGNTIY

D: NA
J: TRBJ1-5
V: TRBV4-2
CDR3: ASSQEGQRSNQPQH

D: NA
J: TRBJ2-4
V: TRBV18
CDR3: ASSLGLENIQY

D: TRBD2
J: TRBJ2-7
V: TRBV28
CDR3: ASSRLAGGYEQY

D: TRBD2
J: TRBJ2-3
V: TRBV2
CDR3: ASSEGASGRTDTQY

D: NA
J: TRBJ1-6
V: TRBV6-5
CDR3: ASRAGSGINSPLH

D: NA
J: TRBJ1-1
V: TRBV19
CDR3: ASSIAGRGAGTEAF

D: TRBD1
J: TRBJ1-1
V: TRBV6-5
CDR3: ASSRDREDTEAF

D: NA
J: TRBJ2-5
V: TRBV28
CDR3: ASSYAGTRFREQY

D: NA
J: TRBJ2-3
V: TRBV9
CDR3: ASSGRVFTDTQY

D: TRBD2
J: TRBJ2-2
V: TRBV9
CDR3: ASSVALASGSTGELF

D: NA
J: TRBJ1-5
V: TRBV28
CDR3: ASSFSQGPNPGQPQH

D: TRBD1
J: NA
V: TRBV19
CDR3: ASSARQGEQY

D: NA
J: TRBJ1-5
V: TRBV28
CDR3: ASSLTGWVRNQPQH

D: NA
J: TRBJ1-5
V: TRBV19
CDR3: ASSIAEGNQPQH

D: NA
J: TRBJ2-2
V: TRBV2
CDR3: ASSDRLRQANTGELF

D: TRBD1
J: TRBJ2-1
V: TRBV9
CDR3: ASQSRDRYNEQF

D: NA
J: TRBJ1-1
V: TRBV28
CDR3: ASSTGTTGGGAF

D: TRBD2
J: TRBJ2-1
V: TRBV20-1
CDR3: SARGLAEQF

D: TRBD2
J: TRBJ2-7
V: TRBV5-1
CDR3: ASSSLPGLTSGRGYEQY

D: NA
J: TRBJ2-4
V: TRBV11-2
CDR3: ASSPPASKNIQY

D: TRBD1
J: TRBJ1-5
V: TRBV27
CDR3: ASSLTKGTVYSNQPQH

D: NA
J: TRBJ2-5
V: TRBV29-1
CDR3: SVGGAGGQETQY

D: NA
J: TRBJ2-1
V: TRBV27
CDR3: ASSSPMRASYNEQF

D: TRBD2
J: TRBJ2-7
V: TRBV4-1
CDR3: ASSQGTSGNSYEQY

D: NA
J: TRBJ1-6
V: TRBV13
CDR3: ASSFGRPAPPPLH

D: TRBD1
J: TRBJ2-2
V: TRBV5-1
CDR3: ASSYGQVTDGELF

D: TRBD2
J: TRBJ2-2
V: TRBV10-1
CDR3: ASSESTSSGRPGELF

D: NA
J: TRBJ1-5
V: TRBV6-5
CDR3: ASSYSGPSNQPQH

D: TRBD1
J: TRBJ2-7
V: TRBV7-2
CDR3: ASSSQTGRAY

D: NA
J: TRBJ2-3
V: TRBV11-2
CDR3: ASSLVGPSSSTDTQY

D: TRBD2
J: TRBJ2-1
V: TRBV7-9
CDR3: ASSSGTSGSWSHNEQF

D: NA
J: TRBJ1-1
V: TRBV5-1
CDR3: ASSLGGGSIPLMNTEAF

D: NA
J: TRBJ1-5
V: TRBV7-7
CDR3: ASSHGTDSNQPQH

D: NA
J: TRBJ2-7
V: TRBV15
CDR3: ATSRGGSIHEQY

D: TRBD2
J: TRBJ2-6
V: TRBV9
CDR3: ASSVGIAGRSGANVLT

D: NA
J: TRBJ2-1
V: TRBV6-5
CDR3: ASSHGGSYNEQF

D: TRBD2
J: TRBJ2-5
V: TRBV28
CDR3: ASSTTSVETQY

D: NA
J: TRBJ2-5
V: TRBV28
CDR3: ASSARETQY

D: NA
J: TRBJ1-2
V: TRBV10-3
CDR3: ASQGVYGYT

D: NA
J: TRBJ2-2
V: TRBV7-2
CDR3: ASSLVRDRSTGELF

D: NA
J: TRBJ2-7
V: TRBV27
CDR3: ASSFRARGYEQY

D: NA
J: TRBJ2-1
V: TRBV2
CDR3: ASWMRGAREQF

D: TRBD2
J: TRBJ2-1
V: TRBV6-1
CDR3: ATSSFSGVYNEQF

D: TRBD1
J: TRBJ1-1
V: TRBV19
CDR3: ASSIIVRGTAF